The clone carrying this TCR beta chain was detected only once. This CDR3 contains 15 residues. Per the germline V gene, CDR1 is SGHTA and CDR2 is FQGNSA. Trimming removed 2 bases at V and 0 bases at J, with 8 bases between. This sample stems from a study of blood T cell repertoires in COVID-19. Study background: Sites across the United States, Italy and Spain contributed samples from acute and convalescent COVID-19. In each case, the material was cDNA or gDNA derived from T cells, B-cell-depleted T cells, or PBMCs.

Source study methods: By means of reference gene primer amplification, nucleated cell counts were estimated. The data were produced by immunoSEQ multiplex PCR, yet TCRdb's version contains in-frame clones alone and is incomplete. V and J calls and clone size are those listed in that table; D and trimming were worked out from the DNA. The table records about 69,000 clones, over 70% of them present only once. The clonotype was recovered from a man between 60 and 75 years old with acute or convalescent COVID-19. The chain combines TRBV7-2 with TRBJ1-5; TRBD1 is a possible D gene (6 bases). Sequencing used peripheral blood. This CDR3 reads CASSLMGASNQPQHF. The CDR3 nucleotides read TGTGCCAGCAGCTTAATGGGGGCTAGCAATCAGCCCCAGCATTTT.